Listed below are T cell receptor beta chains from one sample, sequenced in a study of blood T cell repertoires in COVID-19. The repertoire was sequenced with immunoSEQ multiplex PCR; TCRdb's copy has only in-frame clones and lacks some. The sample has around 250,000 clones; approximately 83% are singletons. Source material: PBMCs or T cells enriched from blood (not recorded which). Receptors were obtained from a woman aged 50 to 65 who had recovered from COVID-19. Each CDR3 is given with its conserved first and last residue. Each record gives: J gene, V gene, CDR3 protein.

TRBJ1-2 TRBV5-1 CASTVDYSNYGYTF
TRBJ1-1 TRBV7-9 CASSRGGFIQGVPTEAFF
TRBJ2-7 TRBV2 CASSELDRAPTYEQYF
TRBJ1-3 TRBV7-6 CASSPASAGIRGNTIYF
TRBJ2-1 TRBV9 CASSVAVQVNNEQFF
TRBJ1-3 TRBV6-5 CASSFLSSGNTIYF
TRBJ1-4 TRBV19 CASSMYRSNEKLFF
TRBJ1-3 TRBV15 CATSRESGGAGNTIYF
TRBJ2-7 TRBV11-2 CASSLPPLGLAGGAYEQYF
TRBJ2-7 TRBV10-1 CASSEPGQMGLAGSPAYEQYF
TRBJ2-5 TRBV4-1 CASSLDRVQETQYF
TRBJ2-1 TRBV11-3 CASSPTPGTSGSGSYNEQFF
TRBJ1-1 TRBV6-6 CASRIRSGQRNTEAFF
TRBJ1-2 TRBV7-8 CASSLMGQGYGYTF
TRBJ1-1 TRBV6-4 CASRSGQGATEAFF
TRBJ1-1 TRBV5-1 CASSPRGGTWNTEAFF
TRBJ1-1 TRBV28 CASSPRTGAFF
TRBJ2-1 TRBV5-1 CASSFRDRLYNEQFF
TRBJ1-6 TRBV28 CASKLDSHYNSPLHF
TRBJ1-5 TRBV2 CASSVDRGRVNQPQHF
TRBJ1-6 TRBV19 CASSMDRSYSPLHF
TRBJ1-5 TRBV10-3 CATRQVNQPQHF
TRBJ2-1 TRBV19 CASSRASGRTVDEQFF
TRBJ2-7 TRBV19 CASSSQRTSGFNEQYF
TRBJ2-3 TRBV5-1 CASSLEDTGDTQYF
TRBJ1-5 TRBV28 CASSPRGQINQPQHF
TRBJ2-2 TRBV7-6 CASRGQGSGELFF
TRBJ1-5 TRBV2 CASSDRTGGNQPQHF
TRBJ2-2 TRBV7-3 CASSLSTGGTGELFF
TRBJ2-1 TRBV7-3 CASSLSTSGKGEQFF
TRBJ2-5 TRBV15 CATSRVQGVETQYF
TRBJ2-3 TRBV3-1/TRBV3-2 CASSHRTATSTDTQYF
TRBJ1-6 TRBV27 CASSQRQGASSYNSPLHF
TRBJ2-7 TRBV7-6 CASSLGQGISYEQYF
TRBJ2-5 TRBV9 CASSVNSLETQYF
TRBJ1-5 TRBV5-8 CASSPRVGDQPQHF
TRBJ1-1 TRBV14 CASSETGWGTEAFF
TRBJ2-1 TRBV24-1 CATSDRRGTSFDEQFF
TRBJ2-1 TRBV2 CASSGGRSNEQFF
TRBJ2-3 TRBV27 CASGLAGGARDTQYF
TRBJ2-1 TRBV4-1 CASSLGLAGVLNEQFF
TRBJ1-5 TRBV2 CASSGGTVSNQPQHF